The T cell receptor beta chain under discussion was sequenced for a study of cytomegalovirus exposure and HLA in healthy donors. Primers included in the PCR were 60 Vbeta and 13 Jbeta primers. Clones were read by immunoSEQ multiplex PCR, and TCRdb kept only the in-frame ones, dropping some. The sample contains hundreds of thousands of clones, about 80% of which appear only once. In this sample, this clone turned up a few times. Its antigen is unknown. The junction does not match germline at one end; this may be a read error. General study points: TCR sequences were mostly rare, though some public TCRs occurred in many donors.

Germline V gives CDR1 MNHNY, CDR2 SVGAGI (reference sequence). CDR3 length: 12 amino acids. The sample was PBMCs. This chain uses TRBV6-6 with TRBJ1-1; D not resolved. The receptor was isolated from a woman aged 35 to 49 in good health and CMV-seronegative. The CDR3 DNA reads as TGTGCCAGCGGTTACCTGGCCACTGAAGCTTTCTTT. Translation gives CASGYLATEAFF.